The 27 T cell receptor beta chains in this list originate from one sample, sequenced in a study of T cell responses to AZD1222 COVID-19 vaccine. Some clones are missing from TCRdb's copy, which holds only in-frame ones; the method was immunoSEQ multiplex PCR. The sample has about 150,000 clones, just over 90% seen once; the top ten hold roughly 1.9%. Sequenced here: peripheral blood, sampled on day 0 of AZD1222 vaccination. Every receptor here comes from an adult in good health.

This chain joins TRBV3-1 (or the pseudogene TRBV3-2) and TRBJ1-5, with D hard to call. CDR1 and CDR2 from the germline V gene are LGHDT and YNNKEL (reference sequence). CDR3 length equals 15 residues. Trimming cost V 0 bases and J 6 bases, with 12 bases left between them. The CDR3 sequence: CASSQDSRASQPQHF. The CDR3 bases are TGTGCCAGCAGCCAAGATAGTAGGGCTAGTCAGCCCCAGCATTTT.

The rearrangement links TRBV30 to TRBJ2-1; D perhaps matches TRBD1 (6 bases). The CDR3 totals 12 residues. The V end lost 8 bases, the J end lost 2 bases, and 10 bases lay between the germline ends. The germline gives CDR1 GTSNPN, CDR2 SVGIG (reference sequence). As DNA, the CDR3 is TGTGCCCGGGACATAGCCTACAATGAGCAGTTCTTC. This encodes CARDIAYNEQFF.

The CDR3 here is CASSLQVRIFYGYTF. For the CDR3, the DNA is TGTGCCAGCAGCTTACAGGTCAGAATTTTCTATGGCTACACCTTC. V gene TRBV5-8 combines with J gene TRBJ1-2, with D perhaps matching TRBD1 (5 bases). The CDR3 is 15 amino acids. Germline V gives CDR1 SGHTS, CDR2 YDEGEE. Between the trimmed V and J ends, which lost 2 bases and 4 bases, there was a span of 15 bases.

The chain is built from TRBV24-1 and TRBJ2-2; 7 nucleotides align to TRBD2. Looked up from germline, CDR1 is KGHDR and CDR2 is SFDVKD. This CDR3 has 20 residues. V was pared by 4 bases and J by 0 bases, with 16 bases of the junction left unmatched. The DNA for the CDR3 is TGTGCCACCAGTGACGCGTCCTGGGGCGGGAGTATTTCGAACACCGGGGAGCTGTTTTTT. Its protein is CATSDASWGGSISNTGELFF.

The chain recombines TRBV6-1 with TRBJ1-2; D is possibly TRBD1 (5 bases). The CDR3 runs 12 residues. Germline V gene lookup returns CDR1 MNHNS and CDR2 SASEGT. Between the trimmed V and J ends, which lost 11 bases and 4 bases, there was a span of 14 bases. The CDR3 DNA reads TGTGCCGGAGCCCCGGGGGGCTATGGCTACACCTTC. Protein product: CAGAPGGYGYTF.

This rearrangement joins TRBV6-1 to TRBJ1-2; 7 bases match TRBD1. CDR1 and CDR2 from the germline V gene are MNHNS and SASEGT. Trimming cost V 5 bases and J 8 bases; bases outside gene matches: 11. This CDR3 is built from 14 residues. CDR3 DNA sequence: TGTGCCAGCAGTTCCTTGGAGGGGGCCGGCGGCTACACCTTC. Translating it yields CASSSLEGAGGYTF.

The chain couples TRBV3-1 (or the pseudogene TRBV3-2) to TRBJ2-1, with 10 bases fitting TRBD2. This CDR3 comprises 15 residues. Germline V lookup: CDR1 LGHDT, CDR2 YNNKEL (reference sequence). V trimming: 4 bases; J trimming: 10 bases; junction bases outside the gene matches: 10. The CDR3 DNA reads as TGTGCCAGCAGCCTGCAAGCGGGAGGGCCTACAGAGCAGTTCTTC. It specifies CASSLQAGGPTEQFF.

The chain carries TRBV30 and TRBJ1-1; TRBD1 aligns across 8 bases. J gave up 11 bases and V 5 bases, and 7 bases lay outside the gene matches. CDR1 and CDR2 from the germline V gene are GTSNPN and SVGIG (reference sequence). The CDR3 loop spans 11 amino acids. This CDR3 reads CAWGQGARAFF. In DNA, the CDR3 is TGTGCCTGGGGTCAGGGGGCGCGGGCTTTCTTT.

The CDR3 nucleotides read TGTGCCAGTAGTTCCGGATGGCCCCAGCATTTT. This codes for CASSSGWPQHF. The J gene is TRBJ1-5, the V gene TRBV19, with D unclear. The CDR3 length is 11 residues. Trimming shortened V by 5 bases and J by 9 bases, and 8 bases separated the two germline ends. The germline CDR1 and CDR2 sequences are LNHDA and SQIVND (reference sequence). Using reference TRBV19 and TRBJ1-5 for the parts outside the CDR3, the full variable domain is DGGITQSPKYLFRKEGQNVTLSCEQNLNHDAMYWYRQDPGQGLRLIYYSQIVNDFQKGDIAEGYSVSREKKESFPLTVTSAQKNPTAFYLCASSSGWPQHFGDGTRLSIL.

The chain carries TRBV6-2 or TRBV6-3 and TRBJ1-2, with a weak D call TRBD1 (5 bases). The CDR3 is 14 residues long. V gave up 2 bases and J gave up 4 bases, with 11 bases separating them. CDR1 is MNHEY and CDR2 is SVGEGT in the germline V gene. The CDR3 sequence is CASSYRQGFYGYTF. Written as DNA, the CDR3 is TGTGCCAGCAGTTACAGGCAGGGATTCTATGGCTACACCTTC.

This chain uses TRBV11-2 with TRBJ2-2; D unresolved. Trimming took 5 bases from V and 4 from J, leaving 8 bases between them. The CDR3 contains 13 residues. The V gene's germline CDR1 is SGHAT and CDR2 FQNNGV. CDR3 bases: TGTGCCAGCAGCCCTTACAGCACCGGGGAGCTGTTTTTT. Its protein product is CASSPYSTGELFF.

This chain joins TRBV7-2 and TRBJ1-6; 7 bases line up with TRBD1. Germline assignment: CDR1 SGHTA and CDR2 FQGNSA. Trimming at V came to 4 bases and at J to 7 bases, leaving 7 bases not matched to a gene. The CDR3 has 15 amino acids. The CDR3 spells CASSYQTGLNSPLHF. The CDR3 region has the DNA TGTGCCAGCAGCTATCAGACAGGGCTCAATTCACCCCTCCACTTT.

This clone was seen just once. The CDR3 is CASSLGQGAYEQYF. The DNA for the CDR3 is TGTGCCAGCAGCTTAGGACAGGGGGCTTACGAGCAGTACTTC. The J gene is TRBJ2-7, the V gene TRBV11-2, with 10 bases matching TRBD1. This CDR3 has 14 residues. The junction had 1 base not matched to a gene; V was cut back by 1 base and J by 4 bases. The germline gives CDR1 SGHAT, CDR2 FQNNGV.

V usage is TRBV24-1 and J usage is TRBJ2-7; 8 bases align to TRBD1. V shed 1 base and J 7 bases; nucleotides not matched to a gene: 5. CDR3 length: 14 residues. Germline-derived CDR1 and CDR2 are KGHDR and SFDVKD. In DNA form, the CDR3 reads TGTGCCACCAGTGATTTAGACAGGGGCTGGGAGCAGTACTTC. Its protein is CATSDLDRGWEQYF.

The chain uses TRBV5-6 and TRBJ1-2, with 9 bases matching TRBD1. Germline V lookup: CDR1 SGHDT, CDR2 YYEEEE. The CDR3 covers 15 residues. The V segment lost 3 bases and the J segment 3 bases; nucleotides outside the gene matches: 6. CDR3 sequence: CASSSGGQGHYGYTF. The CDR3 DNA reads TGTGCCAGCAGCTCCGGGGGACAGGGACACTATGGCTACACCTTC.

The CDR3: CASSHGASGKLEQYF. The CDR3 nucleotides are TGTGCCAGCAGCCACGGGGCTAGCGGGAAACTCGAGCAGTACTTC. The chain has TRBV28 and TRBJ2-7; 9 bases match TRBD2. The CDR3 has 15 residues. Trimming took 6 bases from V and 6 from J; bases not matched to a gene: 12. Germline V gene sequence: CDR1 MDHEN, CDR2 SYDVKM. Drawing the rest from reference TRBV28 and TRBJ2-7, the complete variable domain is DVKVTQSSRYLVKRTGEKVFLECVQDMDHENMFWYRQDPGLGLRLIYFSYDVKMKEKGDIPEGYSVSREKKERFSLILESASTNQTSMYLCASSHGASGKLEQYFGPGTRLTVT.

The chain combines TRBV3-1 (or the pseudogene TRBV3-2) with TRBJ1-2, with 10 bases fitting TRBD1. Germline assignment: CDR1 LGHDT and CDR2 YNNKEL (reference sequence). Losses at the gene ends were 6 bases for V and 4 bases for J; bases not matched to a gene: 11. The CDR3 contains 16 residues. The chain's CDR3 is CASRSTTGGYSYGYTF. As DNA, the CDR3 is TGTGCCAGCAGAAGTACGACAGGGGGCTATAGCTATGGCTACACCTTC.

The DNA of the CDR3 is TGTGCCTGGAGTACAGGGGGGCGAGGGGGCTACACCTTC. Translated, it gives CAWSTGGRGGYTF. V and J are TRBV30 and TRBJ1-2; 8 bases map to TRBD1. The V gene's germline CDR1 is GTSNPN and CDR2 SVGIG (reference sequence). V lost 2 bases, J lost 8 bases, and 7 bases stayed unmatched. The CDR3 totals 13 residues.

J is TRBJ2-5 and V is TRBV27; no firm D call. There are 17 residues in the CDR3. CDR1 is MNHEY and CDR2 is SMNVEV in the germline V gene (reference sequence). Trimming stripped 6 bases from V and 0 bases from J, with 20 bases between. The DNA of the CDR3 is TGTGCCAGCAGCCCTTCAAGGGTGGTGGGCTACCAAGAGACCCAGTACTTC. Protein sequence: CASSPSRVVGYQETQYF.

This chain links TRBV7-9 with TRBJ1-1; TRBD1 might be the D (5 bases). The CDR3 loop spans 14 amino acids. Germline CDR1 reads SEHNR; CDR2 reads FQNEAQ (reference sequence). V dropped 5 bases and J dropped 0 bases, with 10 bases sitting between them. The CDR3, as DNA: TGTGCCAGCAGCCAGACAGACATGAACACTGAAGCTTTCTTT. This gives the protein CASSQTDMNTEAFF.

This chain uses TRBV5-1 with TRBJ1-2; D is possibly TRBD1 (5 bases). CDR3 size: 17 residues. The V gene lost 1 base and the J gene lost 2 bases, with 18 bases spanning the gap. The germline V gene has CDR1 SGHRS and CDR2 YFSETQ. The CDR3 DNA sequence: TGCGCCAGCAGCTTGTCATCGGACCGCGGGGGGAACTATGGCTACACCTTC. Amino acid sequence: CASSLSSDRGGNYGYTF. The full variable domain, rest sourced from reference TRBV5-1 and TRBJ1-2, is KAGVTQTPRYLIKTRGQQVTLSCSPISGHRSVSWYQQTPGQGLQFLFEYFSETQRNKGNFPGRFSGRQFSNSRSEMNVSTLELGDSALYLCASSLSSDRGGNYGYTFGSGTRLTVV.

The rearrangement joins TRBV7-8 to TRBJ1-1, with 7 nucleotides matching TRBD1. Germline loops: CDR1 SGHVS, CDR2 FQNEAQ. The V gene end was trimmed by 5 bases and the J gene end by 4 bases; junction bases not matched to a gene: 10. This CDR3 comprises 15 residues. CDR3 region: CASSPRGRRGTEAFF. The CDR3 nucleotides are TGTGCCAGCAGCCCGAGGGGGCGCCGGGGCACTGAAGCTTTCTTT.

V usage is TRBV18 and J usage is TRBJ1-1; D is perhaps TRBD1 (5 bases). This CDR3 spans 16 amino acids. V shed 3 bases and J shed 10 bases, with 24 bases lying between them. Germline V gene lookup returns CDR1 KGHSH and CDR2 LQKENI. CDR3 amino acids: CASSPGDRNVGLAAFF. The DNA of the CDR3 is TGTGCCAGCTCACCCGGAGACAGAAACGTTGGGCTTGCAGCTTTCTTT.

This rearrangement joins TRBV9 to TRBJ2-7; 10 bases match TRBD2. Germline V gene data show CDR1 as SGDLS and CDR2 as YYNGEE. V trimming: 0 bases; J trimming: 2 bases; junction bases outside the gene matches: 5. The CDR3 has 16 amino acids. DNA for the CDR3: TGTGCCAGCAGCGTAGGGGTAGCGGGAGGTCCCTACGAGCAGTACTTC. This codes for CASSVGVAGGPYEQYF.

The chain is built from TRBV24-1 and TRBJ2-3, with D perhaps matching TRBD2 (6 bases). The germline V gene encodes CDR1 KGHDR and CDR2 SFDVKD. V was cut by 0 bases and J by 4 bases, with 10 bases left in between. The CDR3 runs 15 residues. CDR3: CATSDLPGVADTQYF. CDR3 DNA: TGTGCCACCAGTGATTTGCCGGGAGTGGCAGATACGCAGTATTTT.

The chain combines TRBV11-3 with TRBJ2-2, with D possibly TRBD2 on 5 matching bases. With 2 bases removed from V and 7 bases from J, the gap between germline ends came to 5 bases. The CDR3 extends over 12 amino acids. Germline CDR1 SGHNT, CDR2 YENEEA. The DNA for the CDR3 is TGTGCCAGCAGCTTACGGGACGGGGAGCTGTTTTTT. This codes for CASSLRDGELFF.

V gene TRBV11-3 combines with J gene TRBJ2-2, with D possibly being TRBD2 (5 bases). CDR3 length equals 16 residues. The V end lost 0 bases, the J end lost 5 bases, and 13 bases lay between the germline ends. Germline lookup yields CDR1 SGHNT and CDR2 YENEEA. The DNA for the CDR3 is TGTGCCAGCAGCTTAGATACGGGGTTGAGTACCGGGGAGCTGTTTTTT. Encoded protein: CASSLDTGLSTGELFF.